The present entry profiles one T cell receptor beta chain with its context. Method: immunoSEQ multiplex PCR; TCRdb's copy keeps in-frame clones and lacks some. Here the sample spans 45,000 to 50,000 clones, 85% to 95% being singletons. With V trimmed by 0 bases and J by 0 bases, 8 bases remained unmatched. The CDR3 has 18 amino acids. CDR1 is LNHNV, CDR2 YYDKDF, per germline (reference sequence). The entry originates in a study of T cell changes during pregnancy in multiple sclerosis. The receptor's source is a female donor with multiple sclerosis, enrolled in a pregnancy study. This sample comprised peripheral blood, obtained in the third trimester of pregnancy. J is TRBJ1-5 and V is TRBV15; 7 nucleotides align to TRBD1. CDR3 sequence (DNA): TGTGCCACCAGCAGAGAGCCCGGGACAGCGTATAGCAATCAGCCCCAGCATTTT. Its protein is CATSREPGTAYSNQPQHF.